The 26 T cell receptor beta chains below all came from one sample that was sequenced in a study of blood T cell repertoires in COVID-19. This table comes from immunoSEQ multiplex PCR, and its TCRdb copy is limited to in-frame clones, with some not included. The table has some 140,000 clones, under 95% seen once; the top ten hold 0.5% to 0.6%. Sequencing was performed on peripheral blood. The receptors come from a man aged 45-65 years with acute or convalescent COVID-19.

This clone appeared once. The V and J genes are TRBV11-2 and TRBJ1-1, with a weak D call TRBD1 (6 bases). This CDR3 has 13 residues. Trimming removed 0 bases at V and 4 bases at J, with 6 bases between. Germline V gene sequence: CDR1 SGHAT, CDR2 FQNNGV. This chain's CDR3 is CASSLDRGTEAFF. The DNA of the CDR3 is TGTGCCAGCAGCTTAGACAGGGGCACTGAAGCTTTCTTT.

This clone has more than one count but fewer than ten. This chain uses TRBV7-2 with TRBJ1-1; 9 nucleotides line up with TRBD1. V lost 7 bases to trimming and J lost 6 bases; unmatched junction nucleotides: 9. Per the germline V gene, CDR1 is SGHTA and CDR2 is FQGNSA. This CDR3 is built from 14 residues. CDR3 sequence reads: CASNTRDRVAEAFF. CDR3 DNA sequence: TGTGCCAGCAACACCCGGGACAGGGTCGCTGAAGCTTTCTTT. Using reference TRBV7-2 and TRBJ1-1 for the parts outside the CDR3, the full variable domain is GAGVSQSPSNKVTEKGKDVELRCDPISGHTALYWYRQSLGQGLEFLIYFQGNSAPDKSGLPSDRFSAERTGGSVSTLTIQRTQQEDSAVYLCASNTRDRVAEAFFGQGTRLTVV.

Here the CDR3 DNA reads TGTGCCACCAGCGGGGGGCTTGGCTACACCTTC. Amino acid sequence: CATSGGLGYTF. The chain is built from TRBV12-3 or TRBV12-4 and TRBJ1-2; perhaps TRBD1 as D (6 bases). V dropped 10 bases and J dropped 7 bases, with 13 bases sitting between them. There are 11 residues in the CDR3.

This rearrangement joins TRBV4-1 to TRBJ1-1; TRBD1 matches at 7 bases. Losses at the gene ends were 2 bases for V and 8 bases for J; bases not matched to a gene: 5. This CDR3 is 13 amino acids long. Germline CDR1 is MGHRA and CDR2 is YSYEKL. CDR3 loop: CASSQLGQVEAFF. As DNA, the CDR3 is TGCGCCAGCAGCCAACTCGGACAGGTGGAAGCTTTCTTT.

The chain uses TRBV29-1 and TRBJ2-7; 10 bases line up with TRBD2. Germline V gives CDR1 SQVTM, CDR2 ANQGSEA. This CDR3 has 15 residues. V gave up 4 bases and J gave up 6 bases; unmatched junction bases: 12. Written as DNA, the CDR3 is TGCAGCGTTGGCTTAGCGGGGGGTAAGGGCCGCGAGCAGTACGTC. Its protein is CSVGLAGGKGREQYV.

CDR3: CASSVDIPYEQYV. As DNA, the CDR3 is TGTGCCAGCAGCGTCGACATACCCTACGAGCAGTACGTC. The chain carries TRBV9 and TRBJ2-7; D call uncertain. Germline V gene data show CDR1 as SGDLS and CDR2 as YYNGEE. V was pared by 2 bases and J by 2 bases, with 8 bases between. This CDR3 region has 13 residues.

The J gene is TRBJ1-3, the V gene TRBV4-1; perhaps TRBD1 as D (5 bases). Trimming took 2 bases from V and 3 from J, leaving 14 bases between them. The CDR3 has 16 amino acids. Germline V gene lookup returns CDR1 MGHRA and CDR2 YSYEKL. The CDR3 DNA reads TGCGCCAGCAGCCAAAACCCAGGGTTGGATGGAAACACCATATATTTT. It yields the protein CASSQNPGLDGNTIYF.

V gene TRBV27 combines with J gene TRBJ2-1, with 8 bases identical to TRBD2. After removal of 4 bases from V and 8 bases from J, the junction contained 13 bases not matched to a gene. The CDR3 runs to 16 residues. From germline, CDR1 is MNHEY and CDR2 SMNVEV (reference sequence). CDR3 sequence (DNA): TGTGCCAGCAGTTCCTTCAGCGGGGGTGTTTCCCATGAGCAGTTCTTC. Translated, it gives CASSSFSGGVSHEQFF.

V usage is TRBV5-6 and J usage is TRBJ1-6, with unresolved D. This CDR3 contains 15 residues. Germline CDR1 reads SGHDT; CDR2 reads YYEEEE. The V end was cut by 0 bases, the J end by 5 bases, with 9 bases between. Here the CDR3 reads CASSLGPGDNSPLHF. CDR3 bases: TGTGCCAGCAGCTTGGGGCCCGGAGATAATTCACCCCTCCACTTT.

V and J are TRBV7-2 and TRBJ1-1; a possible D gene is TRBD1 (6 bases). Germline CDR1 SGHTA, CDR2 FQGNSA. Trimming left V 5 bases short and J 1 base short, with 11 bases between. This CDR3 is built from 14 residues. CDR3 DNA sequence: TGTGCCAGCAGCCCAGAGACAGGGAACACTGAAGCTTTCTTT. It codes for CASSPETGNTEAFF.

The chain joins TRBV28 to TRBJ1-5; D is possibly TRBD1 (6 bases). V lost 3 bases to trimming and J lost 4 bases, with 7 bases between them. The germline gives CDR1 MDHEN, CDR2 SYDVKM. CDR3 length equals 13 residues. CDR3 in amino acids: CASSFDRNQPQHF. As DNA, the CDR3 is TGTGCCAGCAGTTTTGACAGGAATCAGCCCCAGCATTTT.

This chain uses TRBV11-2 with TRBJ2-5; no clear D. The CDR3 length is 11 residues. CDR1 SGHAT and CDR2 FQNNGV come from the germline V gene. Trimming cost V 5 bases and J 5 bases, with 6 bases left between them. The CDR3 region is CASSRRETQYF. CDR3 bases: TGTGCCAGCAGCCGCAGGGAGACCCAGTACTTC.

The chain is built from TRBV19 and TRBJ1-1; D possibly corresponds to TRBD1 (6 bases). From germline, CDR1 is LNHDA and CDR2 SQIVND (reference sequence). The CDR3 totals 13 residues. V was shortened by 3 bases and J by 4 bases, with 9 bases between the two germline ends. DNA for the CDR3: TGTGCCAGTAGTATCCACAGGGTCACTGAAGCTTTCTTT. This encodes CASSIHRVTEAFF.

V and J are TRBV29-1 and TRBJ1-1; the D gene is possibly TRBD1 (6 bases). Deletions cut 0 bases from V and 10 bases from J, with 9 bases between. This CDR3 comprises 11 residues. Germline V gene sequence: CDR1 SQVTM, CDR2 ANQGSEA. The DNA for the CDR3 is TGCAGCGTTGAAGATCAGGGGTCAGCTTTCTTT. As protein: CSVEDQGSAFF.

V usage is TRBV19 and J usage is TRBJ2-7, with TRBD1 identical over 8 bases. J gave up 2 bases and V 7 bases, and 7 bases lay outside the gene matches. The CDR3 spans 14 residues. CDR1 is LNHDA and CDR2 is SQIVND in the germline V gene (reference sequence). CDR3 loop: CASKQTGAPYEQYF. Written as DNA, the CDR3 is TGTGCCAGTAAACAGACAGGGGCTCCCTACGAGCAGTACTTC.

The chain combines TRBV10-3 with TRBJ2-1, with TRBD1 identical over 9 bases. There are 15 residues in the CDR3. V lost 6 bases, J lost 10 bases, and 13 bases stayed unmatched. The germline gives CDR1 ENHRY, CDR2 SYGVKD. CDR3 sequence (DNA): TGTGCCATCAGCTTTACCGGGACAGGGAACTTAGAGCAGTTCTTC. Translated: CAISFTGTGNLEQFF.

The rearrangement uses TRBV6-2 or TRBV6-3 and TRBJ1-5, with D maybe TRBD1 (5 bases). CDR3 size: 15 residues. Germline loops: CDR1 MNHEY, CDR2 SVGEGT. V was shortened by 2 bases and J by 3 bases, with 11 bases between the two germline ends. CDR3 loop: CASSYPGVANQPQHF. The DNA of the CDR3 is TGTGCCAGCAGTTACCCGGGGGTGGCCAATCAGCCCCAGCATTTT.

This clone was counted only a few times. The genes are TRBV6-6 and TRBJ1-5; D remains ambiguous. The CDR3 runs to 16 residues. From germline, CDR1 is MNHNY and CDR2 SVGAGI (reference sequence). The V end lost 0 bases, the J end lost 6 bases, and 15 bases lay between the germline ends. This chain's CDR3 is CASSYSRGSPGQPQHF. In DNA form, the CDR3 reads TGTGCCAGCAGTTACTCGCGGGGATCGCCCGGTCAGCCCCAGCATTTT.

V and J are TRBV3-1 (or the pseudogene TRBV3-2) and TRBJ1-3, with D uncertain. The CDR3 extends over 14 amino acids. Germline V gene sequence: CDR1 LGHDT, CDR2 YNNKEL (reference sequence). Trimming took off 1 base at V and 0 bases at J, with 4 bases between the two ends. The CDR3 DNA reads TGTGCCAGCAGCCAAGTATACTCTGGAAACACCATATATTTT. As protein: CASSQVYSGNTIYF.

The chain combines TRBV10-3 with TRBJ2-3; TRBD1 matches 9 bases. J was trimmed by 8 bases and V by 5 bases; bases with no gene match: 11. This CDR3 is 15 amino acids long. Germline V CDR1 and CDR2: ENHRY, SYGVKD. The CDR3 reads CAISSPGQGTITQYF. The CDR3 nucleotides read TGTGCCATCAGTTCTCCGGGACAGGGAACAATTACGCAGTATTTT.

The rearrangement uses TRBV27 and TRBJ1-4, with a possible D match to TRBD1 (5 bases). The CDR3 is 18 amino acids. CDR1 and CDR2 from the germline V gene are MNHEY and SMNVEV (reference sequence). The V end was cut by 1 base, the J end by 0 bases, with 15 bases between. For the CDR3, the DNA is TGTGCCAGCAGTTTATATCGGGGGACCTCAGCAACTAATGAAAAACTGTTTTTT. Residues: CASSLYRGTSATNEKLFF.

V usage is TRBV10-1 and J usage is TRBJ2-3; 9 bases are a match to TRBD1. The germline V gene has CDR1 WNHNN and CDR2 SYGVQD (reference sequence). J lost 5 bases, V lost 7 bases, and 7 bases had no gene match. This CDR3 comprises 14 residues. In DNA form, the CDR3 reads TGCGCCAGCATCAACAGGGGGCGCGTAGATACGCAGTATTTT. The encoded protein is CASINRGRVDTQYF.

V and J are TRBV27 and TRBJ2-7, with D perhaps matching TRBD1 (6 bases). V was cut by 4 bases and J by 2 bases, with 12 bases left in between. Germline V gene data show CDR1 as MNHEY and CDR2 as SMNVEV (reference sequence). The CDR3 extends over 14 amino acids. CDR3 nucleotide sequence: TGTGCCAGCAGTTCCGGACAGCTCCCCTACGAGCAGTACGTC. The encoded protein is CASSSGQLPYEQYV.

The chain joins TRBV6-1 to TRBJ2-5; tentative D call: TRBD1 (7 bases). The V gene's germline CDR1 is MNHNS and CDR2 SASEGT. The CDR3 has 15 residues. V dropped 4 bases and J dropped 5 bases, with 17 bases sitting between them. CDR3 DNA: TGTGCCAGCAGTGTGGAGGGGGCCGTCGGGGAGACCCAGTACTTC. This codes for CASSVEGAVGETQYF.

The gene calls are TRBV11-2 and TRBJ2-7; 9 bases are shared with TRBD2. V dropped 1 base and J dropped 3; count of bases not matched to a gene: 7. CDR1 is SGHAT, CDR2 FQNNGV, per germline. The CDR3 runs to 16 residues. In DNA form, the CDR3 reads TGTGCCAGCAGCTTAGTCGTAGCGGGAGTTTTCTACGAGCAGTACTTC. This gives the protein CASSLVVAGVFYEQYF.

The chain carries TRBV3-1 (or the pseudogene TRBV3-2) and TRBJ2-7, with D possibly TRBD1 on 6 matching bases. The germline CDR1 and CDR2 sequences are LGHDT and YNNKEL (reference sequence). The CDR3 runs to 15 residues. Trimming removed 4 bases from V and 0 bases from J, with 13 bases in between. This CDR3 is CASSPGTLSSYEQYV. The CDR3 coding sequence is TGTGCCAGCAGCCCGGGGACATTGAGCTCCTACGAGCAGTACGTC.